A selection of T cell receptor beta chains follows, all from one sample in a study of T-cell memory formation after mild COVID-19. One entry per CDR3 protein, called by TCRdb with MiXCR from the 5' RACE reads. The data show 250,000 to 350,000 distinct CDR3 sequences, 16% seen once. Material: PBMCs or a T cell subset sorted from them (not recorded which). The receptors derive from a young man who had mild COVID-19 (a few samples of this study predate the infection). Cell type and time point are not known. Each CDR3 is given without its conserved first and last residue. D genes are given only for firm matches.

D | V | CDR3
TRBD2 | TRBV12-3/TRBV12-4 | ASSPPKAGLSTDTQY
NA | TRBV21-1 | ASSKAKGARETQY
NA | TRBV7-8 | ASSFQEGTTEAF
NA | TRBV4-2 | ASSQFRELF
NA | TRBV15 | ATSRDVGVWETQY
NA | TRBV7-8 | ASSLISRKTEAF
TRBD1 | TRBV20-1 | SARADRQNTEAF
NA | TRBV7-9 | ASNLNYDRTGYT
NA | TRBV27 | ASSGGSGNQPQH
NA | TRBV27 | ASSRAEGSSYNEQF
TRBD2 | TRBV20-1 | SARTGTNYNEQF
TRBD2 | TRBV2 | ASTISGGEETQY
NA | TRBV12-3/TRBV12-4 | ASSRGMGTDTQY
TRBD1 | TRBV28 | ASTINPGQGRTLH
NA | TRBV30 | AWAQNTEAF
NA | TRBV27 | ASSLSGPPGQY
TRBD1 | TRBV28 | ASSSDREETQY
NA | TRBV5-1 | ASSLGFRNIQY
NA | TRBV7-3 | ASSFLAGAHNEQF
NA | TRBV7-2 | ASSLGRGAHEQF
TRBD2 | TRBV6-2/TRBV6-3 | ASRTVGAGRAQY
NA | TRBV5-6 | ASSSYRERNEQF
NA | TRBV12-3/TRBV12-4 | ASSSLSNQPQH
NA | TRBV6-4 | ASSGTNTGELF
TRBD2 | TRBV6-2/TRBV6-3 | ASSTGTSMAQETQY
NA | TRBV7-9 | ASSSYRDEAF
NA | TRBV21-1 | ASSKDDPGQGRNQPQH
NA | TRBV12-3/TRBV12-4 | ASSWINAGELF
NA | TRBV9 | ASSVDPGIMYEQY
NA | TRBV11-2 | ASSFGGIGETQY
TRBD2 | TRBV20-1 | SAPAGGSTDTQY
NA | TRBV29-1 | SVDEGVGHNEQF
NA | TRBV4-2 | ASSQDVGPNQPQH
NA | TRBV15 | ATSRDIGRAY
TRBD1 | TRBV6-4 | ARIDRGSSYEQY
NA | TRBV28 | ASSAFTDTQY
NA | TRBV5-5 | ASSRAGTENSGANVLT
NA | TRBV7-2 | ASSLSYYGYT
TRBD1 | TRBV6-6 | ASSYLGQGNTEAF
NA | TRBV9 | ASSDDAEHYGYT
NA | TRBV2 | ASSEQGGSQPQH
NA | TRBV24-1 | ATSDKWGSAF
NA | TRBV5-4 | ASSPRRSTDTQY